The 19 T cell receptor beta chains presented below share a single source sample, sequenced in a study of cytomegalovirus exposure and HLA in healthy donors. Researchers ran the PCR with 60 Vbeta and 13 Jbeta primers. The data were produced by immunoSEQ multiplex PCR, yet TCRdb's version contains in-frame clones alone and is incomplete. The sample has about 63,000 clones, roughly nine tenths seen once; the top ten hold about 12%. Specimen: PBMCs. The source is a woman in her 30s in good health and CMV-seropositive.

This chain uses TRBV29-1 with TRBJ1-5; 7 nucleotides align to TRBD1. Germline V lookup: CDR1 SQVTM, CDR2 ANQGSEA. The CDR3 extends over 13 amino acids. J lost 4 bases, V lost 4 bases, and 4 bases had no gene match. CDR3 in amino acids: CSVGVRGNQPQHF. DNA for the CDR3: TGCAGCGTTGGAGTCAGGGGGAATCAGCCCCAGCATTTT.

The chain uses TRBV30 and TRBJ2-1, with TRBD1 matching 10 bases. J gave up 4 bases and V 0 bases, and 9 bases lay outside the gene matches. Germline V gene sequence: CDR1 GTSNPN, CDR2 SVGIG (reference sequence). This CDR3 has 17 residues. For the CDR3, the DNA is TGTGCCTGGAGTGTTCCCTTGGGACAGGGGTTGTACAATGAGCAGTTCTTC. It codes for CAWSVPLGQGLYNEQFF.

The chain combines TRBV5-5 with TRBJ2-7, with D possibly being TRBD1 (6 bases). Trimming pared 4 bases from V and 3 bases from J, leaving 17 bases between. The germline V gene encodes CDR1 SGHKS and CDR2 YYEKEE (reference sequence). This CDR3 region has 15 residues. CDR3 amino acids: CASSGDIRGNYEQYF. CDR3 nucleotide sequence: TGTGCCAGCAGCGGGGACATACGTGGGAACTACGAGCAGTACTTC.

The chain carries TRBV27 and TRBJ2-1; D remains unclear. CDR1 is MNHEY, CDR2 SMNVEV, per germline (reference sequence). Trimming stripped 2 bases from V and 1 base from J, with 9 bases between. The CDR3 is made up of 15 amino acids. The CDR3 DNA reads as TGTGCCAGCAGTTTAGCTGCCGGTTCCTACAATGAGCAGTTCTTC. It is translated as CASSLAAGSYNEQFF.

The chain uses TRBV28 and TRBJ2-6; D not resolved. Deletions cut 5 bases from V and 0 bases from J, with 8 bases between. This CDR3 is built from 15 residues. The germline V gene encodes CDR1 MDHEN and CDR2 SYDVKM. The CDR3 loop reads CASSPRGSGANVLTF. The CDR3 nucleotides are TGTGCCAGCAGTCCCCGAGGCTCTGGGGCCAACGTCCTGACTTTC. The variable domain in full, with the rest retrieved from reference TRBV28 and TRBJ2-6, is DVKVTQSSRYLVKRTGEKVFLECVQDMDHENMFWYRQDPGLGLRLIYFSYDVKMKEKGDIPEGYSVSREKKERFSLILESASTNQTSMYLCASSPRGSGANVLTFGAGSRLTVL.

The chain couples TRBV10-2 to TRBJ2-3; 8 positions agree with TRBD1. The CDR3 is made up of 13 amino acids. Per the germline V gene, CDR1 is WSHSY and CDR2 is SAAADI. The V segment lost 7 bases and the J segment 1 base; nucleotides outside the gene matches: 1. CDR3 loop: CASTTGGTDTQYF. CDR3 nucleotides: TGCGCCAGCACGACAGGGGGCACAGATACGCAGTATTTT.

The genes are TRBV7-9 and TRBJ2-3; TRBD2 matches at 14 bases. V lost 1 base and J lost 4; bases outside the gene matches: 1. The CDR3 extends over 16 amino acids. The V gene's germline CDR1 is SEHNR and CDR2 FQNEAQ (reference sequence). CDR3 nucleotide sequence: TGTGCCAGCAGCTTAGGACTAGCGGGAGGGCCAGATACGCAGTATTTT. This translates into CASSLGLAGGPDTQYF.

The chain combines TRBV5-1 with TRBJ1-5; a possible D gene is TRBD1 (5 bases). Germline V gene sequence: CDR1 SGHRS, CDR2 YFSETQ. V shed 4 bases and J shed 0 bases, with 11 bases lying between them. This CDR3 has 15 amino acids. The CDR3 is CASSPDSYSNQPQHF. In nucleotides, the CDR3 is TGCGCCAGCAGCCCCGACAGCTATAGCAATCAGCCCCAGCATTTT. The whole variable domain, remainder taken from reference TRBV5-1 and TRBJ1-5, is KAGVTQTPRYLIKTRGQQVTLSCSPISGHRSVSWYQQTPGQGLQFLFEYFSETQRNKGNFPGRFSGRQFSNSRSEMNVSTLELGDSALYLCASSPDSYSNQPQHFGDGTRLSIL.

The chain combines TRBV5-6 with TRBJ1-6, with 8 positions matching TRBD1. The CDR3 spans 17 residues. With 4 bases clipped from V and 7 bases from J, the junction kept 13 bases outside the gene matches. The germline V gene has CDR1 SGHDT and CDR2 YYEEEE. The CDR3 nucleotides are TGTGCCAGCAGCCGGGCGTCGTACAGGGGGTCCAATTCACCCCTCCACTTT. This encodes CASSRASYRGSNSPLHF.

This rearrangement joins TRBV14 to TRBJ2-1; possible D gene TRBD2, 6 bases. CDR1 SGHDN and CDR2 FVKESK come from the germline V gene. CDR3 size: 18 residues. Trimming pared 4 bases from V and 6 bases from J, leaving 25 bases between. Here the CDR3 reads CASSPRWAAASASNEQFF. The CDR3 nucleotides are TGTGCCAGCAGCCCCCGATGGGCGGCGGCTAGCGCTAGCAATGAGCAGTTCTTC. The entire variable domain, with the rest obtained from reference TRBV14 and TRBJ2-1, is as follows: EAGVTQFPSHSVIEKGQTVTLRCDPISGHDNLYWYRRVMGKEIKFLLHFVKESKQDESGMPNNRFLAERTGGTYSTLKVQPAELEDSGVYFCASSPRWAAASASNEQFFGPGTRLTVL.

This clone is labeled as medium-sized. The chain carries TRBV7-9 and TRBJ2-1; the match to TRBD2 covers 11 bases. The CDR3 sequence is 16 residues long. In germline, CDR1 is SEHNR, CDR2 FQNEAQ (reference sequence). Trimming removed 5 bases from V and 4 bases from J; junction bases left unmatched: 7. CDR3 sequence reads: CASSPWIAGGYNEQFF. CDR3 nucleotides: TGTGCCAGCAGCCCTTGGATAGCGGGAGGGTACAATGAGCAGTTCTTC. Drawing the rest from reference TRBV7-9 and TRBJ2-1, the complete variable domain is DTGVSQNPRHKITKRGQNVTFRCDPISEHNRLYWYRQTLGQGPEFLTYFQNEAQLEKSRLLSDRFSAERPKGSFSTLEIQRTEQGDSAMYLCASSPWIAGGYNEQFFGPGTRLTVL.

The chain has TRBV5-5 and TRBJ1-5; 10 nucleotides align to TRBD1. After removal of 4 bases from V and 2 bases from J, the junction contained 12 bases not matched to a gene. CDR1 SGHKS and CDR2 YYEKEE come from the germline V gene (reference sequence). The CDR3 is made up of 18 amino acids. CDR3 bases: TGTGCCAGCAGCATAACCGGGACAGGGGCATTTGGCAATCAGCCCCAGCATTTT. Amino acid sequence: CASSITGTGAFGNQPQHF.

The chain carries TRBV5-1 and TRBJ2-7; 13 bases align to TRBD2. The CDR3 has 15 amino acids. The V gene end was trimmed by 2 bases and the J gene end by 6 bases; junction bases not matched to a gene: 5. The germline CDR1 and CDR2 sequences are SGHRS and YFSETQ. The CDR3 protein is CASSLTSGRAPEQYF. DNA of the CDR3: TGCGCCAGCAGCTTAACTAGCGGGAGGGCCCCCGAGCAGTACTTC. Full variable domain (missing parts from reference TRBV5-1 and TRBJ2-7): KAGVTQTPRYLIKTRGQQVTLSCSPISGHRSVSWYQQTPGQGLQFLFEYFSETQRNKGNFPGRFSGRQFSNSRSEMNVSTLELGDSALYLCASSLTSGRAPEQYFGPGTRLTVT.

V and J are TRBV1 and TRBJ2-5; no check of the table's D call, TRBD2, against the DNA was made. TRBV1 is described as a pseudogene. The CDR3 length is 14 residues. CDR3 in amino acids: CTSSQGAGEETQYF. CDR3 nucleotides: TGCACCAGCAGCCAAGGAGCGGGGGAAGAGACCCAGTACTTC.

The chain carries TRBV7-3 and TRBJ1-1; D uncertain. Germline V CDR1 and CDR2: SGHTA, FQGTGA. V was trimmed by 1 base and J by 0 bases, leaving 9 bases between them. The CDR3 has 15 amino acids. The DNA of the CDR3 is TGTGCCAGCAGCTTAAACGAGATTTTGAACACTGAAGCTTTCTTT. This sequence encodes CASSLNEILNTEAFF. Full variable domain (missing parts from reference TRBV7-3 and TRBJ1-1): GAGVSQTPSNKVTEKGKYVELRCDPISGHTALYWYRQSLGQGPEFLIYFQGTGAADDSGLPNDRFFAVRPEGSVSTLKIQRTERGDSAVYLCASSLNEILNTEAFFGQGTRLTVV.

The CDR3 spells CASSFRGTGELFF. Written as DNA, the CDR3 is TGTGCCAGCAGCTTCAGGGGCACCGGGGAGCTGTTTTTT. This chain joins TRBV7-9 and TRBJ2-2; maybe TRBD1 (6 bases). V was trimmed by 3 bases and J by 4 bases, leaving 6 bases between them. This CDR3 region has 13 residues. Germline CDR1 SEHNR, CDR2 FQNEAQ (reference sequence).

CDR3 sequence reads: CASSPPQSSYEQYF. The CDR3 nucleotides are TGTGCCAGCAGCCCCCCGCAGTCATCCTACGAGCAGTACTTC. The chain employs TRBV7-9 and TRBJ2-7; D is uncertain. V gave up 5 bases and J gave up 1 base, with 12 bases separating them. Germline CDR1 is SEHNR and CDR2 is FQNEAQ (reference sequence). The CDR3 has 14 amino acids.

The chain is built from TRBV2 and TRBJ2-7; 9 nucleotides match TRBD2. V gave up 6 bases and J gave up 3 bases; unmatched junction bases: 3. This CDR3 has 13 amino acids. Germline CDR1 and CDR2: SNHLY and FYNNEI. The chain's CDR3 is CASSGLANYEQYF. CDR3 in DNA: TGTGCCAGCAGCGGACTAGCGAACTACGAGCAGTACTTC.

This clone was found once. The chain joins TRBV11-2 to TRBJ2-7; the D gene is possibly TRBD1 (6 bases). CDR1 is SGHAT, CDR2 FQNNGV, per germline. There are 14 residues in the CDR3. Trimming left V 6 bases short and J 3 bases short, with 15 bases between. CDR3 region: CASRETGIFYEQYF. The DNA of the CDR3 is TGTGCCAGCAGGGAAACAGGGATATTCTACGAGCAGTACTTC.